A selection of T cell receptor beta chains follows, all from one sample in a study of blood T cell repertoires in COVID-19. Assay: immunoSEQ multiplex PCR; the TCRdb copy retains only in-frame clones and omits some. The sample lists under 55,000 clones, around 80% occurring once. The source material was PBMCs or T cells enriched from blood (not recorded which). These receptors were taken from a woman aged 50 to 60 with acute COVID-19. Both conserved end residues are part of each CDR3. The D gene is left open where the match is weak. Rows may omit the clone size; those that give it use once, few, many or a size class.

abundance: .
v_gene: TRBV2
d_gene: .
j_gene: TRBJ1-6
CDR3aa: CASSEREQGYSPLHF
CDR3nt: TGTGCCAGCAGTGAACGAGAACAGGGTTATTCACCCCTCCACTTT

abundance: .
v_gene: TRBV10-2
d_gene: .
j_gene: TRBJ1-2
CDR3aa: CASSESGGYGYTF
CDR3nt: TGCGCCAGCAGTGAGTCGGGGGGCTATGGCTACACCTTC

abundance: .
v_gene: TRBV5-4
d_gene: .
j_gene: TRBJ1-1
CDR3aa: CASSLERTNTEAFF
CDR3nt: TGTGCCAGCAGCTTGGAGCGGACTAACACTGAAGCTTTCTTT

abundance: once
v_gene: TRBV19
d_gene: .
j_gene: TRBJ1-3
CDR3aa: CASSPRGGNTIYF
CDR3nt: TGTGCCAGTAGCCCTAGAGGGGGAAACACCATATATTTT

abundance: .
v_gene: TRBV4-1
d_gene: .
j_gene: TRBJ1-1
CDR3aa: CASSQERANTEAFF
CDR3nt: TGCGCCAGCAGCCAAGAGAGAGCGAACACTGAAGCTTTCTTT

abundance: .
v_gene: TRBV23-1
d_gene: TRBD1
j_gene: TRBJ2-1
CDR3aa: CASSLTGRYNEQFF
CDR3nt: TGCGCCAGCAGTCTGACAGGGCGTTACAATGAGCAGTTCTTC

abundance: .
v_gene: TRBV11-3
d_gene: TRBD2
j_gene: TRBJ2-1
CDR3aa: CASSLGLAGVSSYNEQFF
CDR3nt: TGTGCCAGCAGCTTGGGACTAGCGGGGGTCAGCTCCTACAATGAGCAGTTCTTC

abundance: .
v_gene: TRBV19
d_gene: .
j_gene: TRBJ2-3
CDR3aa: CASSIPSSPSQYF
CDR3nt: TGTGCCAGTAGTATCCCTAGCTCTCCCTCGCAGTATTTT

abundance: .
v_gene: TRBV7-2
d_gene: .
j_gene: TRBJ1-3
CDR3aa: CASSRQDSSSGNTIYF
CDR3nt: TGTGCCAGCAGCAGACAGGACAGTAGTTCTGGAAACACCATATATTTT

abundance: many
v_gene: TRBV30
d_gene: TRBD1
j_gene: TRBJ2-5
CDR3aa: CAWSMGQGQPTQETQYF
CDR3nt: TGTGCCTGGAGTATGGGACAGGGTCAGCCCACCCAAGAGACCCAGTACTTC

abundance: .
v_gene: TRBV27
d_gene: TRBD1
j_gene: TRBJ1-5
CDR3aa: CASSSQARGQGARSNQPQHF
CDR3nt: TGTGCCAGCAGTTCCCAAGCCCGGGGACAGGGGGCTCGCAGCAATCAGCCCCAGCATTTT

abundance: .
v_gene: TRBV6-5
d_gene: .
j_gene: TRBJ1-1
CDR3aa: CASSHGYEAFF
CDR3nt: TGTGCCAGCAGTCACGGGTATGAAGCTTTCTTT

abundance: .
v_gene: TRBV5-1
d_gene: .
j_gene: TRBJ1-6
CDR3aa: CASSLAGGISPLHF
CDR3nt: TGCGCCAGCAGCTTGGCTGGAGGAATTTCACCCCTCCACTTT

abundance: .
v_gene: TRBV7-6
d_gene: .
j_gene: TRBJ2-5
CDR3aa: CASSDLGTGVEETQYF
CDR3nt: TGTGCCAGCTCCGACCTAGGGACGGGGGTGGAAGAGACCCAGTACTTC

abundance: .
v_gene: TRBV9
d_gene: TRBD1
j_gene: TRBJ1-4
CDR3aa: CASSVGGGGRATNEKLFF
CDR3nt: TGTGCCAGCAGCGTTGGAGGAGGGGGCCGGGCAACTAATGAAAAACTGTTTTTT

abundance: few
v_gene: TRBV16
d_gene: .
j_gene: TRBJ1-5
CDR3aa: CASSQSRVRYSNQPQHF
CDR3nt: TGTGCCAGCAGCCAATCTAGAGTCAGGTATAGCAATCAGCCCCAGCATTTT

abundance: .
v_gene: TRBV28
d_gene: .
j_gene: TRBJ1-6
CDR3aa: CASGRAPLHF
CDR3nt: TGTGCCAGCGGGAGAGCACCCCTCCACTTT

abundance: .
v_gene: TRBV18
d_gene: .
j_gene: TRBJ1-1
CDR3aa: CASARVSSNTEAFF
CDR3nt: TGTGCCAGCGCCAGGGTATCCTCGAACACTGAAGCTTTCTTT

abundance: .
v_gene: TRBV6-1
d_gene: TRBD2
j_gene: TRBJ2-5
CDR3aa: CASSEASGNQETQYF
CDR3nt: TGTGCCAGCAGTGAAGCTAGCGGGAATCAAGAGACCCAGTACTTC

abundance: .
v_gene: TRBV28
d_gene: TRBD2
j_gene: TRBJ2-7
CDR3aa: CASRTVAGAPYEQYF
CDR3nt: TGTGCCAGCAGGACCGTAGCGGGGGCTCCCTACGAGCAGTACTTC

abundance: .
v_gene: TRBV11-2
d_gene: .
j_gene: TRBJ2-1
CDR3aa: CASSQPDGGRQFF
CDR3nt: TGTGCCAGCAGCCAACCTGACGGGGGAAGGCAGTTCTTC

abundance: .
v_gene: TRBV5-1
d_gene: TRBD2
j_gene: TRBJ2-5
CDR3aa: CASSLQGIAGGLETQYF
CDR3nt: TGCGCCAGCAGCTTGCAGGGGATAGCGGGGGGCCTGGAGACCCAGTACTTC

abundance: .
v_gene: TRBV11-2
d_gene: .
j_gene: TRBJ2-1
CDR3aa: CASSFLYYNEQFF
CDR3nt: TGTGCCAGCAGCTTTCTGTACTACAATGAGCAGTTCTTC

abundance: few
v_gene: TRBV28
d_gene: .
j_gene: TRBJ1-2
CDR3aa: CASSSPTETYGYTF
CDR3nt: TGTGCCAGCAGCTCCCCTACAGAGACCTATGGCTACACCTTC

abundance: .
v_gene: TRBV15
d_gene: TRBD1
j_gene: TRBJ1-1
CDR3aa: CATSRDQGVDEAFF
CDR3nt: TGTGCCACCAGCAGAGATCAGGGGGTGGATGAAGCTTTCTTT

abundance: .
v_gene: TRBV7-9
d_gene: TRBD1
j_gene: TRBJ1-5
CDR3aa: CASSFGTGGRQPQHF
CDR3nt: TGTGCCAGCAGCTTCGGGACAGGGGGCAGGCAGCCCCAGCATTTT

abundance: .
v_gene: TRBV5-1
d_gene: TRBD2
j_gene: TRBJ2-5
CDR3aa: CASKDQRGQETQYF
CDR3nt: TGCGCCAGCAAAGATCAGCGGGGGCAAGAGACCCAGTACTTC

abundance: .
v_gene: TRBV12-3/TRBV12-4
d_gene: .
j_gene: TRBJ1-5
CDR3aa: CASSLGGAQPQHF
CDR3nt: TGTGCCAGCAGTTTAGGAGGAGCTCAGCCCCAGCATTTT